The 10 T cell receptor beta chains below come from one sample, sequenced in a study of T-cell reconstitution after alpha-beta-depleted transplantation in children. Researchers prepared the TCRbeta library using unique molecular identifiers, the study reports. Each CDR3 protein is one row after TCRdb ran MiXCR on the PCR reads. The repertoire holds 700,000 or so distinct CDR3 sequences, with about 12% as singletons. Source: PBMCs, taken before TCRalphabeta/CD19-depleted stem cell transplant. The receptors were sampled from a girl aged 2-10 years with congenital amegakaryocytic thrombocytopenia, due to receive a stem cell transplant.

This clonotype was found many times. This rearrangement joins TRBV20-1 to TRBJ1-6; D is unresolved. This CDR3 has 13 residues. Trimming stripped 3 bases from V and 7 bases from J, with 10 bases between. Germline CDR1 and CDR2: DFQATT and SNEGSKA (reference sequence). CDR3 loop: CSASGRRNSPLHF. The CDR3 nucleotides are TGCAGTGCTAGCGGACGGAGAAATTCACCCCTCCACTTT.

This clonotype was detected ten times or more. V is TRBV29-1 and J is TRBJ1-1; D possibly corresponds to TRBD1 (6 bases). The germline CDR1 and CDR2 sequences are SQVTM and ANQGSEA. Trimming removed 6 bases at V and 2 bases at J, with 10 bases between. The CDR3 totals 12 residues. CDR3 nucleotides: TGCAGCGTACAAGGGGGTAACACTGAAGCTTTCTTT. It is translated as CSVQGGNTEAFF.

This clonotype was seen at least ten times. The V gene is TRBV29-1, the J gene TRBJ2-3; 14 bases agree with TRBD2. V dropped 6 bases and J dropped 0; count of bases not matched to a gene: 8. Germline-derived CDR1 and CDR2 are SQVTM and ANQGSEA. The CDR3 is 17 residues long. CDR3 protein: CSVPGTSGRDSTDTQYF. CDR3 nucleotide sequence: TGCAGCGTCCCAGGGACTAGCGGGAGAGATAGCACAGATACGCAGTATTTT.

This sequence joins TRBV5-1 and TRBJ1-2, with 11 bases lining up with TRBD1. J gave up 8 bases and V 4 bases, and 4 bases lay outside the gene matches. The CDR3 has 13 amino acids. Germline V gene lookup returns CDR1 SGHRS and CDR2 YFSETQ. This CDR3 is CASSTGTGGGYTF. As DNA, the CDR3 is TGCGCCAGCAGCACCGGGACAGGGGGGGGCTACACCTTC.

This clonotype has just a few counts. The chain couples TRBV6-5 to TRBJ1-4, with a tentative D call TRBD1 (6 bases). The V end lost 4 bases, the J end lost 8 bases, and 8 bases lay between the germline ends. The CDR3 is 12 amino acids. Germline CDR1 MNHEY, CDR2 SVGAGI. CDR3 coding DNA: TGTGCCAGCAGTTTCCAGGGGGAAAAACTGTTTTTT. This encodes CASSFQGEKLFF.

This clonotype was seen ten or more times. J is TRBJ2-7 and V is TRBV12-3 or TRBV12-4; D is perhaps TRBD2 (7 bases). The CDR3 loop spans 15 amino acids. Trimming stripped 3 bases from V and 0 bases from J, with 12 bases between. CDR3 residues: CASSFLGGGSYEQYF. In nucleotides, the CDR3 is TGTGCCAGCAGTTTCCTGGGAGGGGGCTCCTACGAGCAGTACTTC.

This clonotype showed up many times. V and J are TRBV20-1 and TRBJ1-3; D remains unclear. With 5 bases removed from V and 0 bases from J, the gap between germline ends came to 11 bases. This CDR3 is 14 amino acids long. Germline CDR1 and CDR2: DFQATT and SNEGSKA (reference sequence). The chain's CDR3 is CSASGHISGNTIYF. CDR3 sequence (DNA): TGCAGTGCTTCTGGCCATATCTCTGGAAACACCATATATTTT.

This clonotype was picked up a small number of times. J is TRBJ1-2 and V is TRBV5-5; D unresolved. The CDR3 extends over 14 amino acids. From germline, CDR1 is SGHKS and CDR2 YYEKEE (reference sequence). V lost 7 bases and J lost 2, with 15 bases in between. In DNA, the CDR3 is TGTGCCAGCGAGACCAAAATACGAAACTATGGCTACACCTTC. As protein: CASETKIRNYGYTF.

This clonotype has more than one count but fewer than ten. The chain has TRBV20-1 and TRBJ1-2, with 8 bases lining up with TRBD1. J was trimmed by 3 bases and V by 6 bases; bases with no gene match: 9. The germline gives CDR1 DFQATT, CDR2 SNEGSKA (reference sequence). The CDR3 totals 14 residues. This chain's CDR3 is CSAAAGGWYYGYTF. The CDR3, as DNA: TGCAGTGCCGCGGCAGGGGGCTGGTACTATGGCTACACCTTC.

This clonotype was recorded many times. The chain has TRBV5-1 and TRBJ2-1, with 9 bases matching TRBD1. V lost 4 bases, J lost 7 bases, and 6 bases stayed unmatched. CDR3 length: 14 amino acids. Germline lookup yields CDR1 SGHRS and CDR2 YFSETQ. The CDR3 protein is CASSISGTGNEQFF. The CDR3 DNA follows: TGCGCCAGCAGCATCTCCGGGACAGGGAATGAGCAGTTCTTC.